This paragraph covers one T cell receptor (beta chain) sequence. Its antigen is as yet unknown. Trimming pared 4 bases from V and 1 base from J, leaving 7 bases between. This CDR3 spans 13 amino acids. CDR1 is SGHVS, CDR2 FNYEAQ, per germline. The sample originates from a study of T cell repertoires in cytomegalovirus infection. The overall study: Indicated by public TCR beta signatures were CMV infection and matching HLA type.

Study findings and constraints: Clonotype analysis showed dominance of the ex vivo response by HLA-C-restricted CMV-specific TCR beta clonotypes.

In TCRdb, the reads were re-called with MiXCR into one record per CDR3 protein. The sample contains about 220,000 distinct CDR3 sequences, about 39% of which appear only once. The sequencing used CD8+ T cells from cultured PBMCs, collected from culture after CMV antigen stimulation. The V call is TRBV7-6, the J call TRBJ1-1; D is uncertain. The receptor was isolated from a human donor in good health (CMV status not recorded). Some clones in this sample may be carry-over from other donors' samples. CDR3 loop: CASSSEGNTEAFF. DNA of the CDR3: TGTGCCAGCAGCTCCGAGGGGAACACTGAAGCTTTCTTT.